A selection of T cell receptor beta chains follows, all from one sample in a study of control samples from healthy donors and cancer patients. The protocol was immunoSEQ multiplex PCR, while the TCRdb copy is restricted to in-frame clones and leaves out a portion. The sample has roughly 400,000 clones, over 75% seen once. The specimen was PBMCs. Receptors were obtained from a man aged 40-49 years with head and neck cancer. Each CDR3 is given with its conserved first and last residue. D genes are given only for firm matches. Part of the rows lack a size; the others show once, few, many or a class for expanded clones.

clone_size	d_call	j_call	v_call	cdr3_nt	cdr3_aa
-	-	TRBJ1-2	TRBV28	TGTGCCAGCAGTTTAGGCGGAGTCCCCTATGGCTACACCTTC	CASSLGGVPYGYTF
-	TRBD1	TRBJ1-5	TRBV19	TGTGCCAGTAGTCCCGGGACAGGGGACTATCAGCCCCAGCATTTT	CASSPGTGDYQPQHF
-	-	TRBJ2-2	TRBV6-5	TGTGCCAGCAGTTTAGAACAGGATCCAAACACCGGGGAGCTGTTTTTT	CASSLEQDPNTGELFF
-	-	TRBJ1-1	TRBV19	TGTGCCAGTAGTATAGGGGGGGACACTGAAGCTTTCTTT	CASSIGGDTEAFF
-	-	TRBJ2-5	TRBV2	TGTGCCAGCAGTGGAACCCGCCAAGAGACCCAGTACTTC	CASSGTRQETQYF
-	TRBD1	TRBJ2-5	TRBV2	TGTGCCAGCAGAGCCGGGACAGGGCTGGAGACCCAGTACTTC	CASRAGTGLETQYF
-	-	TRBJ1-1	TRBV19	TGTGCCAGTAGTATTGGGGCCTGGACCACTGAAGCTTTCTTT	CASSIGAWTTEAFF
-	TRBD1	TRBJ2-2	TRBV5-1	TGCGCCAGCAGCTTGGCCCAACAGGGGGCGTTCGCCGGGGAGCTGTTTTTT	CASSLAQQGAFAGELFF
-	-	TRBJ2-1	TRBV19	TGTGCCAGTAGTTACCCCCCGGGACTGAGCTCCTACAATGAGCAGTTCTTC	CASSYPPGLSSYNEQFF
-	-	TRBJ2-6	TRBV28	TGTGCCAGCAGTCCCGCCTTTGACAGCGCTGGGGCCAACGTCCTGACTTTC	CASSPAFDSAGANVLTF
-	-	TRBJ2-1	TRBV11-2	TGTGCCAGCAGCCGGGACACCAGGGGCGCAAACTACAATGAGCAGTTCTTC	CASSRDTRGANYNEQFF
-	TRBD1	TRBJ2-7	TRBV7-9	TGTGCCAGCAGCCAGACAAGGGGGCCGTACGAGCAGTACTTC	CASSQTRGPYEQYF
-	-	TRBJ1-1	TRBV9	TGTGCCAGCAGCGTAGATGAAAGGGTAACTGAAGCTTTCTTT	CASSVDERVTEAFF
few	TRBD2	TRBJ2-7	TRBV6-4	TGTGCCAGCAGTGGGCAGGATAGTAGCGGGAAATCCTACGAGCAGTACTTC	CASSGQDSSGKSYEQYF
-	TRBD1	TRBJ2-5	TRBV6-5	TGTGCCAGCAGTTACGGGACAGGGCAAGAGACCCAGTACTTC	CASSYGTGQETQYF
-	TRBD1	TRBJ1-5	TRBV30	TGTGCCTGGAGGGCCACAGGGGGTTTCAATCAGCCCCAGCATTTT	CAWRATGGFNQPQHF
-	-	TRBJ1-2	TRBV19	TGTGCCAGTAGTGAGACCCGACAAACTGCAGTCTATGGCTACACCTTC	CASSETRQTAVYGYTF
-	-	TRBJ2-1	TRBV5-1	TGCGCCAGCAGCTTGGCGAGCACCACCCCCTACAATGAGCAGTTCTTC	CASSLASTTPYNEQFF
once	-	TRBJ2-7	TRBV27	TGTGCCAGCAGTTTCCTAAACGAGCAGTACTTC	CASSFLNEQYF
-	-	TRBJ2-7	TRBV11-2	TGTGCCAGCAGCTTAGATAGACAGAAGGCCTACGAGCAGTACTTC	CASSLDRQKAYEQYF
-	TRBD2	TRBJ2-7	TRBV5-4	TGTGCCAGCAAAAGCGGGGAAGCTACCTACGAGCAGTACTTC	CASKSGEATYEQYF
-	-	TRBJ1-2	TRBV4-2	TGTGCCAGCAGCCAAGAGATCTCGGCACCTAACTATGGCTACACCTTC	CASSQEISAPNYGYTF
-	-	TRBJ1-2	TRBV7-2	TGTGCCAGCAGCTTAACAGCCAACTATGGCTACACCTTC	CASSLTANYGYTF
once	-	TRBJ2-7	TRBV9	TGTGCCAGCAGCTCCTCTGGGGGCATGAACTACGAGCAGTACTTC	CASSSSGGMNYEQYF
-	-	TRBJ2-5	TRBV7-7	TGTGCTAGCAGCTTTGGTGTCTCCGGGGAATCAGAGACCCAGTACTTC	CASSFGVSGESETQYF
-	TRBD2	TRBJ2-7	TRBV7-9	TGTGCCAGCAGCACGCGTTTTAGCGGGAGGGACGGCGAGGAGCAGTACTTC	CASSTRFSGRDGEEQYF
-	TRBD1	TRBJ2-7	TRBV25-1	TGTGCCAGCAGTGGCCTGGGACAGGGTTTTTACGAGCAGTACTTC	CASSGLGQGFYEQYF
-	-	TRBJ1-5	TRBV11-2	TGTGCCAGCAGCTTAGGTCCGGTAGCTGGCAATCAGCCCCAGCATTTT	CASSLGPVAGNQPQHF
-	TRBD1	TRBJ1-5	TRBV24-1	TGTGCCACCGGGGACAGGGAAGATCAGCCCCAGCATTTT	CATGDREDQPQHF
-	-	TRBJ1-2	TRBV9	TGTGCCAGCAGCGTAAACTTGGAGGGGGGTGGCTACACCTTC	CASSVNLEGGGYTF
once	-	TRBJ1-1	TRBV30	TGTGCCTGGAGTGTAGTAAGGGAAGCTTTCTTT	CAWSVVREAFF
-	-	TRBJ1-1	TRBV5-1	TGCGCCAGCAGCTTGGCCAACCAGGGGAACACTGAAGCTTTCTTT	CASSLANQGNTEAFF
-	TRBD1	TRBJ1-4	TRBV4-3	TGCGCCAGCAGCCAACTCCGGGACAGGGCCGGTAATGAAAAACTGTTTTTT	CASSQLRDRAGNEKLFF
-	TRBD1	TRBJ1-1	TRBV2	TGTGCCAGCAGCGACGGACAGGGGAACACTGAAGCTTTCTTT	CASSDGQGNTEAFF
-	TRBD2	TRBJ2-7	TRBV6-2/TRBV6-3	TGTGCCAGCAGCCGCGGACTAGCGGGGCTTCGCGAGCAGTACTTC	CASSRGLAGLREQYF
few	TRBD1	TRBJ1-1	TRBV7-9	TGTGCCAGCAGCTTAGAGGGCAGGGGGCGAAAGACTGAAGCTTTCTTT	CASSLEGRGRKTEAFF
few	-	TRBJ2-2	TRBV6-5	TGTGCCAGCAGTACGACGGGCGGGGAGCTGTTTTTT	CASSTTGGELFF
-	TRBD1	TRBJ2-7	TRBV6-5	TGTGCCAGCAGAGATGGGACAGCCTACGAGCAGTACTTC	CASRDGTAYEQYF
few	-	TRBJ1-5	TRBV18	TGTGCCAGCTCACCCGATTATAGCAATCAGCCCCAGCATTTT	CASSPDYSNQPQHF
-	-	TRBJ2-6	TRBV9	TGTGCCAGCAGCGTAGCCGGCGTGACTAAGGGGGCCAACGTCCTGACTTTC	CASSVAGVTKGANVLTF